The clone carrying this T cell receptor (beta chain) occurred once. Its antigen remains unknown. These data originate in a study of shared clonotypes between healthy human individuals. Repertoires were generated with immunoSEQ multiplex PCR, while TCRdb's copy carries only in-frame clones and drops some. The table records millions of clones, about 95% of them present only once. Looked up from germline, CDR1 is ENHRY and CDR2 is SYGVKD. V was shortened by 3 bases and J by 4 bases, with 19 bases between the two germline ends. This CDR3 region has 16 residues. Overall study findings and caveats: Shared clonotypes across all four donors exceeded non-shared ones in generation probability. The study found about 5% of naive CD4 clonotypes shared across four donors.

CD8 cells regarded as naive lacked CD45RO, were positively chosen for CCR7, and omitted terminally differentiated effector memory CD45RA+ cells. The clonotype originates from a man aged 18 to 29 in good health. Sequencing was performed on naive CD8+ T cells sorted from blood. The V and J genes are TRBV10-3 and TRBJ2-7; D is perhaps TRBD2 (6 bases). The CDR3 reads CAISDSSGVKRYEQYF. CDR3 in DNA: TGTGCCATCAGTGACAGTAGCGGAGTTAAACGGTACGAGCAGTACTTC.